This note documents a single T cell receptor (beta chain) sequence. Its antigen is not identified. This record comes from a study of T cell responses to AZD1222 COVID-19 vaccine. Study-level information: Second-dose groups at about 4 or about 12 weeks were pooled.

V was pared by 4 bases and J by 4 bases, with 16 bases between. This CDR3 region has 15 residues. Germline V gives CDR1 LNHDA, CDR2 SQIVND (reference sequence). Using immunoSEQ multiplex PCR, the repertoire was profiled, and TCRdb retains in-frame clones only, with some absent. The sample holds 150,000 to 200,000 clones, 80% to 95% seen once. Notes on the study in general: The donor cohort was predominantly white British with a female majority, and clonal diversity may have been underestimated. Reports indicate that nearly half of spike-specific TCRs are directed at unmutated variant regions.

This TCR was sampled from an adult in good health. V and J are TRBV19 and TRBJ1-1; tentatively, D is TRBD1 (5 bases). The sample consisted of peripheral blood, taken on day 0 of AZD1222 vaccination. CDR3 loop: CASSNDGGSATEAFF. In DNA form, the CDR3 reads TGTGCCAGTAGTAATGACGGGGGGTCGGCCACTGAAGCTTTCTTT. The entire variable domain, with the rest obtained from reference TRBV19 and TRBJ1-1, is as follows: DGGITQSPKYLFRKEGQNVTLSCEQNLNHDAMYWYRQDPGQGLRLIYYSQIVNDFQKGDIAEGYSVSREKKESFPLTVTSAQKNPTAFYLCASSNDGGSATEAFFGQGTRLTVV.